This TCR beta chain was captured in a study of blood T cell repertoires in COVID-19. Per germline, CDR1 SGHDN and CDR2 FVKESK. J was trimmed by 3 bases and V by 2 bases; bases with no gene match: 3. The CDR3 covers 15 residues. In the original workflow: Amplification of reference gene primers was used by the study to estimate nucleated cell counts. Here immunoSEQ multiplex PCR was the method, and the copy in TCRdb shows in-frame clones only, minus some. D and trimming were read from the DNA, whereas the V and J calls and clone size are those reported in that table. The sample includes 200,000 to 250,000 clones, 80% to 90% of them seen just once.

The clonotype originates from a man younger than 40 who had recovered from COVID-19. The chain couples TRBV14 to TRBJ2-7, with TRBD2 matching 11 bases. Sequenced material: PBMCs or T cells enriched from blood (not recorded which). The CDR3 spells CASSQLLAGVYEQYF. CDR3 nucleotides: TGTGCCAGCAGCCAATTACTAGCGGGAGTCTACGAGCAGTACTTC.